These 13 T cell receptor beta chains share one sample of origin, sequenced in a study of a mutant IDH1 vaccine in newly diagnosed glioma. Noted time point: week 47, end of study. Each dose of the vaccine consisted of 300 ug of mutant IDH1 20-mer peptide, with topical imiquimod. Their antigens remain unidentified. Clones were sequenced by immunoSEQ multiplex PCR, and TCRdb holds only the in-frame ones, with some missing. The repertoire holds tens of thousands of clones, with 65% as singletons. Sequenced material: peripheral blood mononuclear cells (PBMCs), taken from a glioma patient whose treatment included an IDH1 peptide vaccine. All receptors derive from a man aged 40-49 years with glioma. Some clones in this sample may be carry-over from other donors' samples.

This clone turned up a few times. The CDR3 sequence is CASSLAPDQKLFF. For the CDR3, the DNA is TGTGCCAGCAGCTTGGCCCCAGACCAAAAACTGTTTTTT. J is TRBJ1-4 and V is TRBV5-4, with D hard to call. The V end was cut by 0 bases, the J end by 9 bases, with 9 bases between. Germline V gene lookup returns CDR1 SGHNT and CDR2 YYREEE (reference sequence). The CDR3 consists of 13 residues.

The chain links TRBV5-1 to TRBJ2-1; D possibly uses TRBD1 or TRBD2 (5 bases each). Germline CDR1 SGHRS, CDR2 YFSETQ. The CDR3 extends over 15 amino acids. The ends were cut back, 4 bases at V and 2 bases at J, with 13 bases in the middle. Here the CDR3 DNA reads TGCGCCAGCAGCAAGATGCAGGGAGCCTACAATGAGCAGTTCTTC. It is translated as CASSKMQGAYNEQFF.

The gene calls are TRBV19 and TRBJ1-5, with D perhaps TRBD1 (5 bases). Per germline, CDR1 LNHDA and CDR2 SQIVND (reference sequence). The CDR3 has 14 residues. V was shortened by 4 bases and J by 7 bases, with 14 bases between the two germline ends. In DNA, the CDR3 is TGTGCCAGTAGTACGAAGTGGGGCGGACAGCCCCAGCATTTT. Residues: CASSTKWGGQPQHF.

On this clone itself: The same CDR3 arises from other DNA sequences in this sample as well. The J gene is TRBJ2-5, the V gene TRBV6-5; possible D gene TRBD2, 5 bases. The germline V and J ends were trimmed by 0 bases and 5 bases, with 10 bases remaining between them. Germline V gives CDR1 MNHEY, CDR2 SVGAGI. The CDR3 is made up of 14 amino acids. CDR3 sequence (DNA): TGTGCCAGCAGTTACTCCTCTAGCCGGGAGACCCAGTACTTC. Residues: CASSYSSSRETQYF.

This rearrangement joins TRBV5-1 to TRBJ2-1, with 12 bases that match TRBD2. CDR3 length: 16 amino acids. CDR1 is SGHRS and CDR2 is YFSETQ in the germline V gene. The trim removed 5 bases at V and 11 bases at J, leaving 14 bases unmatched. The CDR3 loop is CASRSSGGALLDKQFF. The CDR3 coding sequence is TGCGCCAGCAGATCTAGCGGGGGGGCATTGTTGGATAAGCAGTTCTTC.

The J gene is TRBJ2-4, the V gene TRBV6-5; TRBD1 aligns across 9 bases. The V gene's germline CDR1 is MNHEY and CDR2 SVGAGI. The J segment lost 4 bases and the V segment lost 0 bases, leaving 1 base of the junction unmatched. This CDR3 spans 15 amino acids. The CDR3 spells CASSYSGQGKNIQYF. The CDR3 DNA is TGTGCCAGCAGTTACTCGGGACAGGGAAAAAACATTCAGTACTTC.

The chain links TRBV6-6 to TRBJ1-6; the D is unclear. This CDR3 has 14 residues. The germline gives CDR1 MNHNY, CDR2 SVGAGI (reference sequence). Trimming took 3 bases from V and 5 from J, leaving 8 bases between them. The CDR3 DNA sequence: TGTGCCAGCAGTTATAGTTTCGATAATTCACCCCTCCACTTT. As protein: CASSYSFDNSPLHF.

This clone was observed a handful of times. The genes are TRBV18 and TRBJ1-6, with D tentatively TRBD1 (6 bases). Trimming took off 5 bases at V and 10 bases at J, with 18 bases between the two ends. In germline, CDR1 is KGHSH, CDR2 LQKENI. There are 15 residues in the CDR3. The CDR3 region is CASSTRGNGESPLHF. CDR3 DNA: TGTGCCAGCTCAACCAGGGGTAACGGGGAGTCACCCCTCCACTTT.

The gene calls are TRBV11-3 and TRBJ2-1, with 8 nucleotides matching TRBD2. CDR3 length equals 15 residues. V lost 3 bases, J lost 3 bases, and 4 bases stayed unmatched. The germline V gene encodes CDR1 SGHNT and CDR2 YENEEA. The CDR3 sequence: CASSLESGGYNEQFF. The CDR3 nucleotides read TGTGCCAGCAGCTTGGAGAGCGGGGGCTACAATGAGCAGTTCTTC.

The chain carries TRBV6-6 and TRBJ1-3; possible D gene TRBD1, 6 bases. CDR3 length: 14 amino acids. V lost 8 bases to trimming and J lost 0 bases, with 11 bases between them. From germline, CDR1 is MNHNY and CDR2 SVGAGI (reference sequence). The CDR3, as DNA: TGTGCCAGCGCCGGGACATCCTCTGGAAACACCATATATTTT. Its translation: CASAGTSSGNTIYF.

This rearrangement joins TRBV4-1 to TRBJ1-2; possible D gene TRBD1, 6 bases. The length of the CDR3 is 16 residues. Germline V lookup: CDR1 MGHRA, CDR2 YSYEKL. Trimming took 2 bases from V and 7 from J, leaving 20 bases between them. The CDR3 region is CASSQSDRTDMFGYTF. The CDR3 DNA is TGCGCCAGCAGCCAATCAGACAGGACCGATATGTTTGGCTACACCTTC.

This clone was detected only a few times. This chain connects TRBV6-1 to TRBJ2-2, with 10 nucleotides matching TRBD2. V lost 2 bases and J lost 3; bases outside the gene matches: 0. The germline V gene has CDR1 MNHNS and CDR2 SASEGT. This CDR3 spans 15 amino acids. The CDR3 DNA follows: TGTGCCAGCAGTGAACTAGCGGGGGACACCGGGGAGCTGTTTTTT. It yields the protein CASSELAGDTGELFF.

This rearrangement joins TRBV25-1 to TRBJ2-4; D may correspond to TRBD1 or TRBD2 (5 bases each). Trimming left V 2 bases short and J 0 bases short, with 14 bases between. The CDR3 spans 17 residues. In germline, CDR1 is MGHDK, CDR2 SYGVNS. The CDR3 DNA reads TGTGCCAGCAGTGAACTGGGGACCGGCCTAGCCAAAAACATTCAGTACTTC. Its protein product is CASSELGTGLAKNIQYF.